The clone carrying this T cell receptor beta chain was seen only a few times. The CDR3 contains 13 residues. Per the germline V gene, CDR1 is SNHLY and CDR2 is FYNNEI. Trimming removed 8 bases from V and 5 bases from J; junction bases left unmatched: 7. Primers: 60 Vbeta forward and 13 Jbeta reverse. Here immunoSEQ multiplex PCR was the method, and the copy in TCRdb shows in-frame clones only, minus some. The sample records 150,000 to 200,000 clones, 70% to 90% being singletons. The data stem from a study of cytomegalovirus exposure and HLA in healthy donors. This clonotype was sampled from a woman between 18 and 29 years old in good health and CMV-seropositive. The material sequenced was PBMCs. The chain uses TRBV2 and TRBJ1-2; 8 nucleotides line up with TRBD1. The CDR3 DNA sequence: TGTGCCAGCTCCACAGGGGGAAGGTATGGCTACACCTTC. Its protein product is CASSTGGRYGYTF.